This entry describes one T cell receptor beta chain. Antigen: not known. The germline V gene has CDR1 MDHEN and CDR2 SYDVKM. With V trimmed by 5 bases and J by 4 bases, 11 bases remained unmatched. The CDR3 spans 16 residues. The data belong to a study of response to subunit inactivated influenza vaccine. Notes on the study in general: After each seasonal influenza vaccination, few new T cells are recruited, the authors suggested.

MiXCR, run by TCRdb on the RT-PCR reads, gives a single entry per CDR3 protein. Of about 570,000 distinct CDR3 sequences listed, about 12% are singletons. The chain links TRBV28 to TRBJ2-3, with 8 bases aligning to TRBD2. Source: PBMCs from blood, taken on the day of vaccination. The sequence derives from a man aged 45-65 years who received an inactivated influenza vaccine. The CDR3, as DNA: TGTGCCAGCAGTCCCCCGGGTAGCGGGGTTGCAGATACGCAGTATTTT. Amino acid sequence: CASSPPGSGVADTQYF.